The clone carrying this T cell receptor (beta chain) has ten or more counts. This sample is part of a study of T cells in Graves' hyperthyroidism and ophthalmopathy. Amplified regions were TCR beta CDR3 sequences from RNA transcripts. The HTBI set primed first-round TCR CDR3 RT-PCR. MiXCR was run by TCRdb on the multiplex PCR reads, yielding one entry per CDR3 protein. Of some 500,000 distinct CDR3 sequences in the sample, about 16% were seen once. This receptor was identified in a woman aged 25 to 45 with Graves' ophthalmopathy. Material for sequencing was blood.

The CDR3 protein is CASSWAGRDTEAFF. The CDR3 DNA reads TGTGCCAGCAGTTGGGCAGGGCGGGACACTGAAGCTTTCTTT. The chain has TRBV6-2 or TRBV6-3 and TRBJ1-1; maybe TRBD1 (5 bases). V dropped 4 bases and J dropped 3 bases, with 12 bases sitting between them. Germline CDR1 MNHEY, CDR2 SVGEGT. This CDR3 has 14 amino acids.